The present T cell receptor beta chain was sequenced within a study of blood T cells in healthy people across ages. The CDR3 covers 13 residues. Trimming took off 5 bases at V and 2 bases at J, with 10 bases between the two ends. Germline V gene sequence: CDR1 SGHTA, CDR2 FQGNSA. In this sample, this clonotype turned up many times. A second PCR of 7 to 11 cycles used a sample-barcoded 5' primer and a J-beta primer mix. From the 5' RACE reads, TCRdb called clonotypes with MiXCR, one entry per CDR3 protein. The sample records more than 800,000 distinct CDR3 sequences, roughly 26% being singletons. The TCR originated in a woman older than 75 in good health. Sequences were obtained from blood. This chain connects TRBV7-2 to TRBJ2-7, with D tentatively TRBD1 (5 bases). The CDR3 sequence: CASSRTLTYEQYF. CDR3 coding DNA: TGTGCCAGCAGCCGGACATTAACCTACGAGCAGTACTTC.